This TCR beta chain was observed in a study of response to subunit inactivated influenza vaccine (dated by TCRdb to 2017 to 2018). A note on the overall study: Deep quantitative T cell receptor repertoire profiling was used in the study to track responses to a trivalent subunit inactivated influenza vaccine.

Its CDR3 holds 16 amino acids, cysteine through phenylalanine. Just CDR3 DNA is preserved here, 48 bases in frame from base 1. CDR1 and CDR2 are drawn from the germline V gene: MRHNA, SNTAGT. Trimming accounts for 0 bases at V and 8 bases at J, while the number of junction bases matched to no gene is 10. Libraries were prepared through RT-PCR. The instrument given in TCRdb is Illumina HiSeq 2500. The raw public reads went through TCRdb reprocessing: fastp at Q25, MiXCR clone calling, in-frame beta chains kept. CDR3 protein duplicates are merged, each entry listing the most common genes and DNA. The sample table records 180,000 or so distinct CDR3 sequences; about 12% of these occur just once. The biggest ten clones account for 25% to 30% of the sample. As concerns this clonotype: Which antigen it targets is not known. No base qualities exist here, and no much larger clone lies one base off it.

Study-wide findings and limitations: It was suggested by the authors that each seasonal influenza vaccination may recruit only a limited number of new T cells.

The sample was also reused in another study, on T cells expressing NK-cell markers. Reported in the second study: TCR beta cDNA libraries were made by 5'RACE template switching that added a universal primer site and unique molecular identifiers. Three sorted T-cell subsets (CD3+CD56+NKG2C+, CD3+CD56+NKG2C- and CD3+CD56-NKG2C+) from several donors had their TCR beta-chain repertoires profiled. Among the eight sequenced donors, seven were HCMV-seropositive and one was HCMV-seronegative. To restrict sorting to alphabetaTCR-expressing T cells, an anti-gammadeltaTCR antibody was added in several experiments. In over 5 donors, the dominant CD3+CD56+NKG2C+ clonotypes were among the top 10 CD8+ clonotypes and accounted for roughly 1.0-8% of CD8+ T cells. Those dominant clonotypes were again the most abundant among CD3+CD56-NKG2C+ cells in a few donors, at about 25-60.1%. Whether the expanded NKG2C-expressing T cell clones were specific for HCMV antigens was left unclear. The study sequenced eight donors, all healthy volunteers chosen at random: three men and five women. A commercial ELISA kit detecting HCMV-specific IgG in serum was used to determine HCMV serostatus. Peripheral blood mononuclear cells were isolated from blood by Ficoll density gradient centrifugation. Using Miltenyi isolation kits, CD4+ and CD8+ T cells were isolated from PBMC through magnetic immunoseparation. cDNA synthesis was primed from the TCR beta constant segment and was followed by two successive PCR amplification steps. Libraries were sequenced as 2 x 150 bp reads on Illumina HiSeq 2000/2500, MiSeq or NextSeq. MIGEC handled demultiplexing of the reads and grouping by UMI, while MiTCR was used to assemble and quantify clonotypes. Only TCR cDNA sequences supported by at least two reads were kept to exclude erroneous sequences. Downstream repertoire analysis used the tcR package, and clonotypes were matched across fractions by CDR3 nucleotide sequence plus V segment. Antigen specificity was annotated against VDJdb with VDJmatch, allowing one amino acid substitution in CDR3.

The specimen was CD8+ T cells sorted from PBMCs, collected 11 to 12 days after vaccination. This chain joins TRBV6-4 to TRBJ1-2, with 9 central nucleotides matching TRBD1. This sequence originates from a man aged 50 to 59 who received an inactivated influenza vaccine. Donor details come from another sample of the same person, matched by shared clones. DNA sequence: TGTGCCAGCAGTGACTCAGCCGGGACAGGGTCGGAGGGCTACACCTTC. It specifies CASSDSAGTGSEGYTF.